This T cell receptor beta chain originates from a study of blood T cell repertoires in COVID-19. Study background: Sites across the United States, Italy and Spain contributed samples from acute and convalescent COVID-19. T cells, B-cell-depleted T cells, or PBMCs supplied cDNA or gDNA.

CDR3 length: 13 residues. Germline assignment: CDR1 SNHLY and CDR2 FYNNEI. Trimming left V 5 bases short and J 1 base short, with 8 bases between. Authors' methods: Amplification of reference gene primers provided the estimated nucleated cell counts. Clones were sequenced by immunoSEQ multiplex PCR, and TCRdb holds only the in-frame ones, with some missing. V and J calls and clone size are given by that table; D and trimming were obtained from the DNA. The table records about 220,000 clones, 70% to 90% of them present only once. This clone was seen only once. The V call is TRBV2, the J call TRBJ2-5; D possibly corresponds to TRBD2 (6 bases). Input material: peripheral blood. The sequence was collected from a human donor in a cohort sampled during active COVID-19. In DNA, the CDR3 is TGTGCCAGCAGTTGGGGGGTCCAAGAGACCCAGTACTTC. It translates to CASSWGVQETQYF.